Detailed here is one TCR beta chain. Its antigen is still unknown. This entry is derived from a study of cytomegalovirus exposure and HLA in healthy donors. Study summary: Of 300 to 500 genotyped donors, approximately 84% clustered with self-reported Caucasian donors.

Study-wide findings and caveats: TCR beta V- and J-gene trimming was later associated with a missense DCLRE1C variant. Immune exposure information comprised only CMV serostatus.

With V trimmed by 9 bases and J by 4 bases, 7 bases remained unmatched. CDR1 is ENHRY and CDR2 is SYGVKD in the germline V gene. The CDR3 has 14 amino acids. Primers for the PCR totalled 60 Vbeta and 13 Jbeta. Measured with immunoSEQ multiplex PCR; TCRdb has only the in-frame clones, and not every one. The sample carries approximately 69,000 clones, 60% to 75% recorded once. The chain has TRBV10-3 and TRBJ2-2; 8 bases align to TRBD1. The sequenced sample was PBMCs. The receptor was isolated from a man in his forties in good health and CMV-seropositive. CDR3 sequence: CAIKTGEATGELFF. CDR3 bases: TGTGCCATAAAGACAGGGGAGGCCACCGGGGAGCTGTTTTTT.